This TCR beta chain was captured in a study of T-cell reconstitution after alpha-beta-depleted transplantation in children. This clonotype was seen at least ten times. Its antigen is undetermined. V lost 2 bases and J lost 7; bases outside the gene matches: 5. Germline CDR1 MNHNS, CDR2 SASEGT. The CDR3 loop spans 14 amino acids. Preparing the TCRbeta library involved the use of unique molecular identifiers. One entry per CDR3 protein, called by TCRdb with MiXCR from the PCR reads. The sample has 200,000 to 250,000 distinct CDR3 sequences, around 7.5% seen once; the top ten hold approximately 6.3%. Findings of the study overall: In patients about two months after transplant, alpha-beta T cells reportedly arose from several hundred expanded graft clones.

Sample: PBMCs, mostly from graft donor cells, taken 180 days after TCRalphabeta/CD19-depleted stem cell transplant. This TCR derives from a male patient under 18 who had a stem cell transplant for acute lymphoblastic leukemia, so the T cells may come from the graft donor. The V call is TRBV6-1, the J call TRBJ1-1; TRBD1 matches 9 bases. CDR3 sequence: CASSERDRAIEAFF. The CDR3 nucleotides are TGTGCCAGCAGTGAACGGGACAGGGCTATTGAAGCTTTCTTT.